This T cell receptor beta chain came from a study of blood T cell repertoires in COVID-19. Study-wide background: PBMCs, B-cell-depleted T cells, or T cells were the source of the cDNA or gDNA that made up the material.

The method was immunoSEQ multiplex PCR; TCRdb's version includes in-frame clones alone and lacks a portion of them. The sample comprises some 300,000 clones, more than 80% of which are singletons, and roughly 6.3% rests with the top ten. The junction had 7 bases not matched to a gene; V was cut back by 6 bases and J by 8 bases. This CDR3 is 14 amino acids long. From germline, CDR1 is SNHLY and CDR2 FYNNEI. The source material was peripheral blood. The receptor was isolated from a woman aged 45-60 years with COVID-19, enrolled during active disease. This chain joins TRBV2 and TRBJ2-2; 9 bases agree with TRBD2. The CDR3 DNA follows: TGTGCCAGCAGGCGGGAGGGCAGTTCTGGGGAGCTGTTTTTT. Its protein product is CASRREGSSGELFF.